This T cell receptor beta chain stems from a study of shared clonotypes between healthy human individuals. The repertoire was sequenced with immunoSEQ multiplex PCR; TCRdb's copy has only in-frame clones and lacks some. Of about 2.3 million clones listed, roughly 90% are singletons. Germline V lookup: CDR1 SGHRS, CDR2 YFSETQ. Trimming took 0 bases from V and 3 from J, leaving 9 bases between them. The CDR3 is made up of 14 amino acids. This clonotype was sampled from a man between 18 and 29 years old in good health. Some clones in this sample may be carry-over from other donors' samples. The sequenced sample was naive CD4+ T cells from PBMCs. Described subset: CD45RA+ positively selected. V is TRBV5-1 and J is TRBJ2-5; D is unresolved. CDR3 sequence: CASSLEVNEETQYF. For the CDR3, the DNA is TGCGCCAGCAGCTTGGAAGTCAATGAAGAGACCCAGTACTTC.